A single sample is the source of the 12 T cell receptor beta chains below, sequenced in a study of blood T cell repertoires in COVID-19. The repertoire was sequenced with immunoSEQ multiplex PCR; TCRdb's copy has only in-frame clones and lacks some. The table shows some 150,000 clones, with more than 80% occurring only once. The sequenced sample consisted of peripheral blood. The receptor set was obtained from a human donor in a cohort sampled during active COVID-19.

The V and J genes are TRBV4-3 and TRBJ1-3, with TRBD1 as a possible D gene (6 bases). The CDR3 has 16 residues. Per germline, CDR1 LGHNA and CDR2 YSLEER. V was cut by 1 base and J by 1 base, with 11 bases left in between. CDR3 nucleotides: TGCGCCAGCAGCCAAGCATACAGGGCTTCTGGAAACACCATATATTTT. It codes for CASSQAYRASGNTIYF.

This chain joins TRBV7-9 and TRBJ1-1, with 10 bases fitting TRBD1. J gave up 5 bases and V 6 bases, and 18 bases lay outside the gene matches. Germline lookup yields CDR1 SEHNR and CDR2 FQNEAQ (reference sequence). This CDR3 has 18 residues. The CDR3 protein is CASRTTGQGVKRSTEAFF. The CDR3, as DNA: TGTGCCAGCAGAACTACTGGACAGGGGGTAAAAAGGTCGACTGAAGCTTTCTTT.

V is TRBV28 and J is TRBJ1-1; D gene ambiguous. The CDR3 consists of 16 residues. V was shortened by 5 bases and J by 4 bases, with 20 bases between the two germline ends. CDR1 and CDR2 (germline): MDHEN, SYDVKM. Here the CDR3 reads CASSLTIGVGGTEAFF. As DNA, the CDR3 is TGTGCCAGCAGTCTAACAATTGGGGTAGGAGGCACTGAAGCTTTCTTT.

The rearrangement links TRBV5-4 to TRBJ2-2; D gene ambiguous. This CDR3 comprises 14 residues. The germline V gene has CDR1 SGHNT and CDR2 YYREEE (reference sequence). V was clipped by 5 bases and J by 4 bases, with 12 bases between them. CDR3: CASRPTQTTGELFF. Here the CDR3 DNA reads TGTGCCAGCAGGCCGACACAGACCACCGGGGAGCTGTTTTTT. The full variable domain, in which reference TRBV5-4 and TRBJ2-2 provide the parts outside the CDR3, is ETGVTQSPTHLIKTRGQQVTLRCSSQSGHNTVSWYQQALGQGPQFIFQYYREEENGRGNFPPRFSGLQFPNYSSELNVNALELDDSALYLCASRPTQTTGELFFGEGSRLTVL.

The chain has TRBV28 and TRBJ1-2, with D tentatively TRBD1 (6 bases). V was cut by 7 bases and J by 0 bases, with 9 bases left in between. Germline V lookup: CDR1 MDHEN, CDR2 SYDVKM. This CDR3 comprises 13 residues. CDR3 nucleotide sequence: TGTGCCAGCACAGGGACACCTAACTATGGCTACACCTTC. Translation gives CASTGTPNYGYTF.

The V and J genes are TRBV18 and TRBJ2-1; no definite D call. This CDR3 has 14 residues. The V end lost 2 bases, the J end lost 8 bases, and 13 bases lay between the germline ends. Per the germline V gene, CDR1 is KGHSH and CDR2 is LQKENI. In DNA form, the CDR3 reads TGTGCCAGCTCACCAATTGTTCTCCAGGATGAGCAGTTCTTC. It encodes CASSPIVLQDEQFF.

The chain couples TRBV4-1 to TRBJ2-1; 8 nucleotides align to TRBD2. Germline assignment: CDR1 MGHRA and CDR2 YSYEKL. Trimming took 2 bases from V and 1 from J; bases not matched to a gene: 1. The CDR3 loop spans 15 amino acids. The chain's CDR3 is CASSQRGGSYNEQFF. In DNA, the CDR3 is TGCGCCAGCAGCCAACGGGGGGGATCCTACAATGAGCAGTTCTTC.

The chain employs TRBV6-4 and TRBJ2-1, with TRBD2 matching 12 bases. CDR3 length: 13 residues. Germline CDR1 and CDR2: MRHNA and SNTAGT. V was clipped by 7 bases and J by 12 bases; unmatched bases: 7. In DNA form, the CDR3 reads TGTGCCAGCACTAGCGGGGGGGCCCTGGTGCAGTTCTTC. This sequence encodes CASTSGGALVQFF.

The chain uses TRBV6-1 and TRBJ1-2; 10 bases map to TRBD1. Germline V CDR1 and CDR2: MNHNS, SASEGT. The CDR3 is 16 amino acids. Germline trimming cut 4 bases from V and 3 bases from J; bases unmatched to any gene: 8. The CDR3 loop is CASSVGQGEVYYGYTF. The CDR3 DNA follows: TGTGCCAGCAGTGTTGGACAGGGGGAGGTCTACTATGGCTACACCTTC.

The chain's CDR3 is CASSLTSRDNQPQHF. Written as DNA, the CDR3 is TGTGCCAGCAGCTTAACTTCCAGGGACAATCAGCCCCAGCATTTT. The chain joins TRBV7-2 to TRBJ1-5, with D perhaps matching TRBD1 (5 bases). The ends were cut back, 2 bases at V and 3 bases at J, with 11 bases in the middle. This CDR3 contains 15 residues. Germline assignment: CDR1 SGHTA and CDR2 FQGNSA.

The CDR3 DNA follows: TGTGCCAGCAGCCAGGACTTACAGGGGAACTATGGCTACACCTTC. Translating it yields CASSQDLQGNYGYTF. The chain links TRBV4-2 to TRBJ1-2; 7 bases match TRBD1. The CDR3 loop spans 15 amino acids. Germline V gives CDR1 LGHNA, CDR2 YNFKEQ. J gave up 2 bases and V 3 bases, and 6 bases lay outside the gene matches.

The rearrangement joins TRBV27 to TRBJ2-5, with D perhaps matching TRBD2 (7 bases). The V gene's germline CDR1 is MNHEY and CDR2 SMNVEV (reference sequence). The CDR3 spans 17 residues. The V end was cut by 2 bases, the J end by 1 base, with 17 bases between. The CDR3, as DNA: TGTGCCAGCAGTTTACGGCGGGGGCAGAGAATCCAAGAGACCCAGTACTTC. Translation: CASSLRRGQRIQETQYF.